This TCR beta chain was obtained from a study of cytomegalovirus exposure and HLA in healthy donors. Study-wide findings and caveats: V segments that were indistinguishable, TRBV6-2 and TRBV6-3 among them, were omitted from analysis. According to the study, roughly 160 TCR beta chains were cytomegalovirus-associated. Donor immune exposure was known only as CMV serostatus.

Germline CDR1 MNHNS, CDR2 SASEGT. The CDR3 is 10 amino acids. Deletions cut 5 bases from V and 12 bases from J, with 10 bases between. Details on this clone: The antigen remains undetermined.

The study ran its PCR with 60 Vbeta and 13 Jbeta primers. Assay used: immunoSEQ multiplex PCR; TCRdb lists only in-frame clones, some missing. Of 250,000 or so clones in the sample, around 81% were seen once. Those who donated were healthy bone marrow donors. The rearrangement links TRBV6-1 to TRBJ1-1, with D perhaps matching TRBD1 (5 bases). The sequence was obtained from a woman aged 55 to 70 in good health and CMV-seropositive. The sequenced sample was PBMCs. The CDR3 loop is CASSSRTTFF. The CDR3 nucleotides are TGTGCCAGCAGTTCACGGACAACTTTCTTT.